This T cell receptor beta chain was sequenced during a study of cytomegalovirus exposure and HLA in healthy donors. To note about this clone: Its cognate antigen is unknown.

Study outcomes and limitations: In a later analysis, most CMV-associated TCR beta chains appeared HLA-restricted.

V shed 5 bases and J shed 0 bases, with 7 bases lying between them. This CDR3 region has 13 residues. CDR1 is SGHDN and CDR2 is FVKESK in the germline V gene. The PCR contained 60 Vbeta and 13 Jbeta primers. Here immunoSEQ multiplex PCR was the method, and the copy in TCRdb shows in-frame clones only, minus some. In the table there are around 180,000 clones, around nine tenths of which are singletons. The clonotype was recovered from a woman aged 18-30 years in good health and CMV-seronegative. V usage is TRBV14 and J usage is TRBJ1-2, with D uncertain. The sample taken for sequencing was PBMCs. The CDR3 reads CASSVSTNYGYTF. Here the CDR3 DNA reads TGTGCCAGCAGCGTGTCCACTAACTATGGCTACACCTTC.